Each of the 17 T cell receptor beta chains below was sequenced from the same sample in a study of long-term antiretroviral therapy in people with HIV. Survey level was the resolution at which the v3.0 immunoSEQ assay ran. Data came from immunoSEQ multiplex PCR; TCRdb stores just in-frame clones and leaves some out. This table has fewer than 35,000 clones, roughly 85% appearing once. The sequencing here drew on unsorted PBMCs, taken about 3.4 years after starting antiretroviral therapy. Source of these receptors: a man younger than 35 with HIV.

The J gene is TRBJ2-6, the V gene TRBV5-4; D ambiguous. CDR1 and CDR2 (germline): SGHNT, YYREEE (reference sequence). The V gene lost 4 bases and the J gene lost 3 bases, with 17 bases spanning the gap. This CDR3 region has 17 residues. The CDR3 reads CASSPDHRADGANVLTF. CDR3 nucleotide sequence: TGTGCCAGCAGCCCCGATCATAGGGCTGATGGGGCCAACGTCCTGACTTTC.

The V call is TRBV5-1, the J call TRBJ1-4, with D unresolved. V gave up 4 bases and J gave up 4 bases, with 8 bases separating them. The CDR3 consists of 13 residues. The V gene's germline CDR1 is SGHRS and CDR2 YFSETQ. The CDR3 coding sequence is TGCGCCAGCAGCGCCGACCTTAATGAAAAACTGTTTTTT. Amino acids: CASSADLNEKLFF.

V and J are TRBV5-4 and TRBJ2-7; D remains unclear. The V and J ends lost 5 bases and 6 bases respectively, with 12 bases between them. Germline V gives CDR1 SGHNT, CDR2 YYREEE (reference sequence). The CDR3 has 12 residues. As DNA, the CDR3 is TGTGCCAGCAGGAGCCCTTCGAGCGAGCAGTACTTC. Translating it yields CASRSPSSEQYF.

CDR3 protein: CASSLQTGTGELFF. CDR3 nucleotide sequence: TGTGCCAGCAGCCTACAAACGGGGACCGGGGAGCTGTTTTTT. The chain is built from TRBV7-3 and TRBJ2-2; D might be TRBD2 (5 bases). Germline values: CDR1 SGHTA, CDR2 FQGTGA. The CDR3 consists of 14 residues. Trimming left V 5 bases short and J 5 bases short, with 12 bases between.

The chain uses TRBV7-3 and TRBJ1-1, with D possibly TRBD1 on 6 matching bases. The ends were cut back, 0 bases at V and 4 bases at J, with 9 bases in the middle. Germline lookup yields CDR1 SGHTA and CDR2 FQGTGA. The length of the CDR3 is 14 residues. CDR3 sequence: CASSLTGGGTEAFF. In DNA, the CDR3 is TGTGCCAGCAGCTTAACAGGGGGGGGCACTGAAGCTTTCTTT.

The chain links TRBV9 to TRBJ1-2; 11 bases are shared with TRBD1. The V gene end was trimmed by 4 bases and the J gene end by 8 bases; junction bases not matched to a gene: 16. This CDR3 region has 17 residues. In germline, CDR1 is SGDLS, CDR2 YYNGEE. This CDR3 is CASSLRGGQGGNRGYTF. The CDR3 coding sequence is TGTGCCAGCAGCCTCCGAGGGGGACAGGGGGGAAATCGGGGCTACACCTTC.

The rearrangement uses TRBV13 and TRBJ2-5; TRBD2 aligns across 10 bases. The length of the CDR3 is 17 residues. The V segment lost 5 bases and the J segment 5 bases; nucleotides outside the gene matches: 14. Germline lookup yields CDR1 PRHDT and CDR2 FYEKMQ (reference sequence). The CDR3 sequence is CASSPRLAGVTQETQYF. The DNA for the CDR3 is TGTGCCAGCAGCCCCCGCCTAGCGGGAGTAACTCAGGAGACCCAGTACTTC.

DNA for the CDR3: TGTGCCAGCAGCTTAGGAGCGCGCAACCGCTCCTACAATGAGCAGTTCTTC. Protein: CASSLGARNRSYNEQFF. The J gene is TRBJ2-1, the V gene TRBV11-2; D not certain. V was trimmed by 1 base and J by 0 bases, leaving 13 bases between them. The germline gives CDR1 SGHAT, CDR2 FQNNGV. CDR3 length equals 17 residues.

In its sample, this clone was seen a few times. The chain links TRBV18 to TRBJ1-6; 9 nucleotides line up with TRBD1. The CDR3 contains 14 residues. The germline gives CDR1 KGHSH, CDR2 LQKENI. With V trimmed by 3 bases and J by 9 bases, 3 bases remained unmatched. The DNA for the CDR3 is TGTGCCAGCTCACCCGACAGGGGGGGTTCACCCCTCCACTTT. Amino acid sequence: CASSPDRGGSPLHF. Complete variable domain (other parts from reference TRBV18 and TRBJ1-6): NAGVMQNPRHLVRRRGQEARLRCSPMKGHSHVYWYRQLPEEGLKFMVYLQKENIIDESGMPKERFSAEFPKEGPSILRIQQVVRGDSAAYFCASSPDRGGSPLHFGNGTRLTVT.

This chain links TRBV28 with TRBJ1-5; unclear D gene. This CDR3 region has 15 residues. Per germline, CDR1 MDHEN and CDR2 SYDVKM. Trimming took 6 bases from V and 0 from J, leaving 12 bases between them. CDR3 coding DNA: TGTGCCAGCAGCCCGGTGACCGGTAGCAATCAGCCCCAGCATTTT. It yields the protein CASSPVTGSNQPQHF.

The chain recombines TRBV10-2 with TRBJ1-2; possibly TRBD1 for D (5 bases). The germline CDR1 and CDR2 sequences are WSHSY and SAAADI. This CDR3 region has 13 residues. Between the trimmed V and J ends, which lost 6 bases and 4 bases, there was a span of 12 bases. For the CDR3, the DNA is TGCGCCAGCAGCCCCGGGACTGGCTATGGCTACACCTTC. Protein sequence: CASSPGTGYGYTF.

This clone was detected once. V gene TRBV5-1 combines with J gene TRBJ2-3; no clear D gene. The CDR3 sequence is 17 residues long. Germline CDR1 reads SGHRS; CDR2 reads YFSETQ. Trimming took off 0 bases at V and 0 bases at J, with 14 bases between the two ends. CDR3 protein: CASSLEPPPRSTDTQYF. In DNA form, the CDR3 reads TGCGCCAGCAGCTTGGAACCCCCACCCCGGAGCACAGATACGCAGTATTTT.

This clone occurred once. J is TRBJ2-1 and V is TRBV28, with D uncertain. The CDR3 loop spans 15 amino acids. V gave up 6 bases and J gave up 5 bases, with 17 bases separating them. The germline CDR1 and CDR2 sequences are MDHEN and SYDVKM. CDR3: CASSECELCNNEQFF. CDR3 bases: TGTGCCAGCAGCGAGTGTGAGCTCTGTAACAATGAGCAGTTCTTC.

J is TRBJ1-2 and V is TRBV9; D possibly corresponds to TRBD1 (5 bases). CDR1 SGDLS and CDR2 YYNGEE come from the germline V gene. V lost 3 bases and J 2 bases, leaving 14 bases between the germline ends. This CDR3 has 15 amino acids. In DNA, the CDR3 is TGTGCCAGCAGCGCCGGAACAGGCTTAAACTATGGCTACACCTTC. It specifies CASSAGTGLNYGYTF.

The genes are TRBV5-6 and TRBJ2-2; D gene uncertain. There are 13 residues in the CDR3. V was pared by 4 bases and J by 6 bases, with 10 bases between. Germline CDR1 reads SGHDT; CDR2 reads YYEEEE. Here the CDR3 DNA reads TGTGCCAGCAGCATCGGGTCGGCCGGGGAGCTGTTTTTT. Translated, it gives CASSIGSAGELFF.

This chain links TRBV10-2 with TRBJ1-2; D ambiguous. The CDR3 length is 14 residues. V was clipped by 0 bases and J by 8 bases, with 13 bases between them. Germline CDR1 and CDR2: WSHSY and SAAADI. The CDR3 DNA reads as TGCGCCAGCAGTGAGTCAAGCAAGGCGGGAGGCTACACCTTC. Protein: CASSESSKAGGYTF.

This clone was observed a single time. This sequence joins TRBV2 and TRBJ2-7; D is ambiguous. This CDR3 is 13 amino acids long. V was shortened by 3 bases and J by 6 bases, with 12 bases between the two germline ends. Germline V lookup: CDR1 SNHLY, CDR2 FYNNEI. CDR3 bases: TGTGCCAGCAGTGACGGGTTTCCTAGCGAGCAGTACTTC. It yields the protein CASSDGFPSEQYF.